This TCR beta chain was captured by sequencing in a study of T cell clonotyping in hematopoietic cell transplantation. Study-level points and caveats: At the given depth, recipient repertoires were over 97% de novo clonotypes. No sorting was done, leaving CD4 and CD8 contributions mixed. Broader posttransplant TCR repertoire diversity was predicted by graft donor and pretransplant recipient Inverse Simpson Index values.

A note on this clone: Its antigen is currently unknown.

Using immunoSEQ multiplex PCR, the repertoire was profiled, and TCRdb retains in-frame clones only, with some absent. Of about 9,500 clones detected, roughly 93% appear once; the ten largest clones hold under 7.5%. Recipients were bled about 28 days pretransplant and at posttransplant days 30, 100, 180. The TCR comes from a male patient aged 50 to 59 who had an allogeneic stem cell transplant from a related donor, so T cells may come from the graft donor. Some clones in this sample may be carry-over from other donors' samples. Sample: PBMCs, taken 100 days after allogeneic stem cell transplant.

The CDR3 DNA follows: TGTGCCAGCAGCGCAAACTCCTACGAGCAGTACTTC. Protein sequence: CASSANSYEQYF. The chain is built from TRBV7-2 and TRBJ2-7; D call uncertain. Between the trimmed V and J ends, which lost 5 bases and 0 bases, there was a span of 5 bases. CDR3 length equals 12 residues. Germline CDR1 SGHTA, CDR2 FQGNSA.